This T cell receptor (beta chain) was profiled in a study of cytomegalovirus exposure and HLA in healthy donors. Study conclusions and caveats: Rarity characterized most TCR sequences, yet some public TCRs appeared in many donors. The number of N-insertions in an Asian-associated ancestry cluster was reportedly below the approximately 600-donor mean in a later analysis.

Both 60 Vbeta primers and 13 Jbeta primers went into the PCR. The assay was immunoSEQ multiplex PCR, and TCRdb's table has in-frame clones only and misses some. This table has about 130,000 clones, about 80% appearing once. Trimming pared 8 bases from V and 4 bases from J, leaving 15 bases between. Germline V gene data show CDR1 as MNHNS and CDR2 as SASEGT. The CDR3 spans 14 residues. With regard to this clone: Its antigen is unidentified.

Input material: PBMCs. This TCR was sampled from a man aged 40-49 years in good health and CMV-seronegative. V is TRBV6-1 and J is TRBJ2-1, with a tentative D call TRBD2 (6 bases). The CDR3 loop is CASAAGTTYNEQFF. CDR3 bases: TGTGCCAGCGCCGCGGGAACCACTTACAATGAGCAGTTCTTC.